The 25 T cell receptor beta chains below come from one sample, sequenced in a study of control samples from healthy donors and cancer patients. The assay was immunoSEQ multiplex PCR, and TCRdb's table has in-frame clones only and misses some. This table holds about 190,000 clones, 91% found once. Sequenced material: blood. All receptors come from a man younger than 45 in good health.

The chain recombines TRBV29-1 with TRBJ1-1, with D possibly TRBD1 on 5 matching bases. V was pared by 6 bases and J by 1 base, with 12 bases between. CDR1 is SQVTM and CDR2 is ANQGSEA in the germline V gene. The CDR3 runs to 13 residues. The chain's CDR3 is CSVTQGGNTEAFF. The CDR3 DNA sequence: TGCAGCGTAACTCAGGGAGGGAACACTGAAGCTTTCTTT.

This clone was recorded only once. The gene calls are TRBV19 and TRBJ2-1, with D possibly being TRBD1 or TRBD2 (6 bases each). Germline V gene sequence: CDR1 LNHDA, CDR2 SQIVND (reference sequence). This CDR3 has 18 residues. V lost 1 base, J lost 2 bases, and 18 bases lay in between. The CDR3 DNA sequence: TGTGCCAGTAGTATAGGTACCTCTCGGGGGCTGCCCTACAATGAGCAGTTCTTC. This codes for CASSIGTSRGLPYNEQFF.

This chain connects TRBV2 to TRBJ1-1, with D unresolved. Germline V gene data show CDR1 as SNHLY and CDR2 as FYNNEI. Trimming removed 4 bases at V and 4 bases at J, with 13 bases between. This CDR3 region has 14 residues. CDR3 DNA sequence: TGTGCCAGCAGTGTAAGCGGTGGCGGCACTGAAGCTTTCTTT. Protein: CASSVSGGGTEAFF.

The chain is built from TRBV10-2 and TRBJ2-7; TRBD2 might be the D (6 bases). Germline CDR1 and CDR2: WSHSY and SAAADI. The CDR3 covers 12 residues. Trimming shortened V by 4 bases and J by 6 bases, and 10 bases separated the two germline ends. The DNA for the CDR3 is TGCGCCAGCAGTGCCCTAGCGACCGAGCAGTACTTC. The encoded protein is CASSALATEQYF.

The chain carries TRBV9 and TRBJ2-7, with unresolved D. Germline CDR1 SGDLS, CDR2 YYNGEE. CDR3 length: 11 residues. Trimming left V 0 bases short and J 6 bases short, with 4 bases between. DNA of the CDR3: TGTGCCAGCAGCGTAGCGTCCGAGCAGTACTTC. Translated, it gives CASSVASEQYF.

The rearrangement joins TRBV12-3 or TRBV12-4 to TRBJ2-2; D may be TRBD2 (6 bases). Trimming took off 5 bases at V and 7 bases at J, with 11 bases between the two ends. The CDR3 contains 13 residues. In DNA form, the CDR3 reads TGTGCCAGCAGTCCTAGGGGACTCGGGGAGCTGTTTTTT. Its protein product is CASSPRGLGELFF.

The chain's CDR3 is CASTRRRWKVATNEKLFF. The DNA of the CDR3 is TGTGCCAGCACCCGCCGGCGTTGGAAGGTTGCAACTAATGAAAAACTGTTTTTT. V gene TRBV2 combines with J gene TRBJ1-4; the D is unclear. Germline V gene data show CDR1 as SNHLY and CDR2 as FYNNEI. V gave up 7 bases and J gave up 0 bases, with 21 bases separating them. CDR3 length: 18 amino acids.

The chain employs TRBV25-1 and TRBJ2-3; 7 nucleotides agree with TRBD2. Losses at the gene ends were 3 bases for V and 0 bases for J; bases not matched to a gene: 9. The length of the CDR3 is 17 residues. The germline V gene has CDR1 MGHDK and CDR2 SYGVNS. CDR3 sequence: CASSDGLTSPSTDTQYF. The CDR3 DNA reads as TGTGCCAGCAGTGACGGTTTGACTAGCCCAAGCACAGATACGCAGTATTTT.

This clone was recorded once. The chain employs TRBV5-1 and TRBJ1-1; D is perhaps TRBD1 (5 bases). In germline, CDR1 is SGHRS, CDR2 YFSETQ. The CDR3 length is 15 residues. Trimming left V 0 bases short and J 8 bases short, with 17 bases between. In DNA form, the CDR3 reads TGCGCCAGCAGCTTGGGGGACCAGCCATTTAGGGAAGCTTTCTTT. This codes for CASSLGDQPFREAFF.

This clone has a single count. This rearrangement joins TRBV10-3 to TRBJ1-1; TRBD1 might be the D (5 bases). This CDR3 has 14 residues. Germline V gene lookup returns CDR1 ENHRY and CDR2 SYGVKD. The V end was cut by 8 bases, the J end by 5 bases, with 18 bases between. The chain's CDR3 is CAIWGGRGTTEAFF. The CDR3 nucleotides are TGTGCCATCTGGGGGGGGAGGGGTACTACTGAAGCTTTCTTT.

The J gene is TRBJ2-1, the V gene TRBV29-1, with D unresolved. Trimming removed 6 bases from V and 9 bases from J, with 15 bases in between. This CDR3 region has 12 residues. Germline V gene data show CDR1 as SQVTM and CDR2 as ANQGSEA. The CDR3 sequence is CSVGPTLLEQFF. CDR3 DNA: TGCAGCGTCGGACCGACCCTCCTTGAGCAGTTCTTC.

V usage is TRBV28 and J usage is TRBJ2-7; D perhaps matches TRBD1 (6 bases). CDR3 length: 17 residues. Germline assignment: CDR1 MDHEN and CDR2 SYDVKM. V dropped 6 bases and J dropped 0 bases, with 21 bases sitting between them. CDR3 loop: CASSPSPGTISSYEQYF. DNA of the CDR3: TGTGCCAGCAGCCCCAGTCCAGGGACAATAAGCTCCTACGAGCAGTACTTC.

V gene TRBV4-1 combines with J gene TRBJ1-5; D call uncertain. The CDR3 runs 17 residues. Trimming took 1 base from V and 0 from J, leaving 13 bases between them. Germline CDR1 and CDR2: MGHRA and YSYEKL. CDR3 nucleotides: TGCGCCAGCAGCCAAGTCGACATGGGAGTTAGCAATCAGCCCCAGCATTTT. Amino acid sequence: CASSQVDMGVSNQPQHF.

This clone occurred once. V gene TRBV7-9 combines with J gene TRBJ1-4; possibly TRBD1 for D (5 bases). Germline lookup yields CDR1 SEHNR and CDR2 FQNEAQ (reference sequence). V gave up 5 bases and J gave up 6 bases, with 22 bases separating them. CDR3 length: 17 amino acids. The DNA of the CDR3 is TGTGCCAGCAGCCCCTGGAAGAATCAGGGAAGACATGAAAAACTGTTTTTT. It codes for CASSPWKNQGRHEKLFF. Using reference TRBV7-9 and TRBJ1-4 for the parts outside the CDR3, the full variable domain is DTGVSQNPRHKITKRGQNVTFRCDPISEHNRLYWYRQTLGQGPEFLTYFQNEAQLEKSRLLSDRFSAERPKGSFSTLEIQRTEQGDSAMYLCASSPWKNQGRHEKLFFGSGTQLSVL.

The V call is TRBV29-1, the J call TRBJ1-5; D gene ambiguous. This CDR3 spans 13 amino acids. Trimming took 4 bases from V and 3 from J, leaving 10 bases between them. CDR1 and CDR2 from the germline V gene are SQVTM and ANQGSEA. This CDR3 reads CSVVWGTNQPQHF. As DNA, the CDR3 is TGCAGCGTTGTATGGGGTACCAATCAGCCCCAGCATTTT.

The chain combines TRBV15 with TRBJ2-1; 7 bases fit TRBD1. The CDR3 has 14 residues. Germline V lookup: CDR1 LNHNV, CDR2 YYDKDF (reference sequence). V lost 5 bases and J lost 5; bases outside the gene matches: 6. The CDR3 nucleotides read TGTGCCACCAGCGGACGACAGGGTGACAATGAGCAGTTCTTC. It yields the protein CATSGRQGDNEQFF.

The genes are TRBV5-5 and TRBJ1-6; 7 bases line up with TRBD1. The CDR3 spans 14 residues. The V gene end was trimmed by 2 bases and the J gene end by 9 bases; junction bases not matched to a gene: 5. CDR1 and CDR2 from the germline V gene are SGHKS and YYEKEE (reference sequence). The CDR3 DNA sequence: TGTGCCAGCAGCTTCGGGACAGTTTCTTCACCCCTCCACTTT. It translates to CASSFGTVSSPLHF.

This clone was recorded once. The chain joins TRBV2 to TRBJ1-1; D gene unclear. The CDR3 has 13 residues. In germline, CDR1 is SNHLY, CDR2 FYNNEI. V was trimmed by 6 bases and J by 8 bases, leaving 16 bases between them. The CDR3 is CASRRDTRGEAFF. In DNA, the CDR3 is TGTGCCAGCAGAAGGGATACTCGAGGGGAAGCTTTCTTT.

This sequence joins TRBV30 and TRBJ1-2; a weak D match, TRBD1 (6 bases). Germline assignment: CDR1 GTSNPN and CDR2 SVGIG (reference sequence). Trimming cost V 5 bases and J 10 bases, with 14 bases left between them. There are 11 residues in the CDR3. The CDR3 loop is CAWRGDMHYTF. The CDR3 DNA reads as TGTGCCTGGCGAGGGGACATGCACTACACCTTC.

This sequence joins TRBV14 and TRBJ2-2, with 8 positions matching TRBD1. The CDR3 loop spans 15 amino acids. CDR1 SGHDN and CDR2 FVKESK come from the germline V gene. With 2 bases clipped from V and 6 bases from J, the junction kept 5 bases outside the gene matches. CDR3 residues: CASSQQGARSGELFF. The CDR3 coding sequence is TGTGCCAGCAGCCAACAGGGGGCGCGGTCCGGGGAGCTGTTTTTT.

This clone was found once. The chain combines TRBV28 with TRBJ1-1; 9 nucleotides match TRBD1. In germline, CDR1 is MDHEN, CDR2 SYDVKM. This CDR3 comprises 15 residues. V gave up 3 bases and J gave up 3 bases; unmatched junction bases: 5. CDR3 nucleotides: TGTGCCAGCAGTTTTCGGACAGGGGCGTACACTGAAGCTTTCTTT. The encoded protein is CASSFRTGAYTEAFF.

The rearrangement links TRBV5-5 to TRBJ1-2, with D hard to call. This CDR3 has 15 amino acids. Trimming left V 3 bases short and J 9 bases short, with 21 bases between. The germline gives CDR1 SGHKS, CDR2 YYEKEE (reference sequence). For the CDR3, the DNA is TGTGCCAGCAGCTCCCGGTTGTTGATCTATGGTAGCTACACCTTC. Amino acid sequence: CASSSRLLIYGSYTF.

The genes are TRBV13 and TRBJ2-7; 10 nucleotides agree with TRBD1. The length of the CDR3 is 14 residues. Germline V lookup: CDR1 PRHDT, CDR2 FYEKMQ (reference sequence). Trimming took 5 bases from V and 7 from J; bases not matched to a gene: 8. The chain's CDR3 is CASSPGTGEREQYF. The CDR3 coding sequence is TGTGCCAGCAGCCCCGGGACAGGGGAACGGGAGCAGTACTTC. Based on the CDR3 plus reference TRBV13 and TRBJ2-7, the full variable domain is AAGVIQSPRHLIKEKRETATLKCYPIPRHDTVYWYQQGPGQDPQFLISFYEKMQSDKGSIPDRFSAQQFSDYHSELNMSSLELGDSALYFCASSPGTGEREQYFGPGTRLTVT.

This clone came up once. The J gene is TRBJ1-6, the V gene TRBV7-2; D ambiguous. V lost 5 bases and J lost 8, with 16 bases in between. The CDR3 sequence is 15 residues long. Looked up from germline, CDR1 is SGHTA and CDR2 is FQGNSA. CDR3 region: CASSVRNRMDSPLHF. The DNA for the CDR3 is TGTGCCAGCAGCGTCCGGAATAGGATGGATTCACCCCTCCACTTT.

The genes are TRBV19 and TRBJ1-4, with D unclear. In germline, CDR1 is LNHDA, CDR2 SQIVND (reference sequence). Trimming shortened V by 3 bases and J by 10 bases, and 6 bases separated the two germline ends. The CDR3 contains 11 residues. CDR3 amino acids: CASSILGKLFF. The CDR3 DNA reads TGTGCCAGTAGTATCCTGGGAAAACTGTTTTTT.